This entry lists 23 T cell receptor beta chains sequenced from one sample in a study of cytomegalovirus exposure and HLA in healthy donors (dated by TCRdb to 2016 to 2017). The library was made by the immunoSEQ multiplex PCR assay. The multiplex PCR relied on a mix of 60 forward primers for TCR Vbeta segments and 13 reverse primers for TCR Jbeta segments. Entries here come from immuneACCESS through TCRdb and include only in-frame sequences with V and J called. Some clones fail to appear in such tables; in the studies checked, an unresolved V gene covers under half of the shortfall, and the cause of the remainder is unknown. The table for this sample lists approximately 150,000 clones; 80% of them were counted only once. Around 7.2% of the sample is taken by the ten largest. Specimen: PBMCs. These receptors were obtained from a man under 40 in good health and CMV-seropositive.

CDR3 protein: CASSLARSSYNEQFF. CDR3 bases: TGTGCCAGCAGCCTAGCGCGTAGCTCCTACAATGAGCAGTTCTTC. This rearrangement joins TRBV6-5 to TRBJ2-1; D is perhaps TRBD2 (6 bases). The CDR3 totals 15 residues. Per the germline V gene, CDR1 is MNHEY and CDR2 is SVGAGI. Trimming took 6 bases from V and 0 from J, leaving 12 bases between them.

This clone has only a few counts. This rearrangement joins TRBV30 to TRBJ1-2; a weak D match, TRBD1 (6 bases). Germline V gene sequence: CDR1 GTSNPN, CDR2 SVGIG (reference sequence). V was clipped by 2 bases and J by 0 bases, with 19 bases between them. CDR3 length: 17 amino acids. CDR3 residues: CAWSFSGTTLPNYGYTF. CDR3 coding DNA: TGTGCCTGGAGTTTCTCAGGGACAACCCTCCCTAACTATGGCTACACCTTC.

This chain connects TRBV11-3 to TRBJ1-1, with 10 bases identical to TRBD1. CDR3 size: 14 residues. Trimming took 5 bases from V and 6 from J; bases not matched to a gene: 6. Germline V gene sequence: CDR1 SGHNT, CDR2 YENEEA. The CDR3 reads CASSLTGGRAEAFF. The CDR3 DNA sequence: TGTGCCAGCAGCCTGACAGGGGGCAGGGCTGAAGCTTTCTTT. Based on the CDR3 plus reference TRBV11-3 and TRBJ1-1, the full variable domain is EAGVVQSPRYKIIEKKQPVAFWCNPISGHNTLYWYLQNLGQGPELLIRYENEEAVDDSQLPKDRFSAERLKGVDSTLKIQPAELGDSAVYLCASSLTGGRAEAFFGQGTRLTVV.

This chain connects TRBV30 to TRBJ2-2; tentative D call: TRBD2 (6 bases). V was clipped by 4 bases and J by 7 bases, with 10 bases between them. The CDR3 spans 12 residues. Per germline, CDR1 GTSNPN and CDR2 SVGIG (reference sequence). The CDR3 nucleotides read TGTGCCTGGACCCCTAGCGTCGGGGAGCTGTTTTTT. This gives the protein CAWTPSVGELFF.

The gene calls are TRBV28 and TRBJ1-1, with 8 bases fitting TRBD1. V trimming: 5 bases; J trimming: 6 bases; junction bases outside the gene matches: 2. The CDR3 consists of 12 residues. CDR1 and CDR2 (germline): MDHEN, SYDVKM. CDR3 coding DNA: TGTGCCAGCAGTCAGGGGGCCCCTGAAGCTTTCTTT. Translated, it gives CASSQGAPEAFF.

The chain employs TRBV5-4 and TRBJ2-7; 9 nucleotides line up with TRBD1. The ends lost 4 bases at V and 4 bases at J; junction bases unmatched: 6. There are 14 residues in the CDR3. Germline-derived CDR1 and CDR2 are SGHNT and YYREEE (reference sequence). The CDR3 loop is CASSPRTGAYEQYF. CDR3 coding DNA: TGTGCCAGCAGCCCTAGGACAGGGGCGTACGAGCAGTACTTC.

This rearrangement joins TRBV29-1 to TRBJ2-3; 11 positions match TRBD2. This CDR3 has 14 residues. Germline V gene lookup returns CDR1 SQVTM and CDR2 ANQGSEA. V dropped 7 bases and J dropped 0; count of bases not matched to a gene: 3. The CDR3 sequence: CSAIAGGSTDTQYF. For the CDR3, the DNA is TGCAGCGCCATAGCGGGGGGGAGCACAGATACGCAGTATTTT.

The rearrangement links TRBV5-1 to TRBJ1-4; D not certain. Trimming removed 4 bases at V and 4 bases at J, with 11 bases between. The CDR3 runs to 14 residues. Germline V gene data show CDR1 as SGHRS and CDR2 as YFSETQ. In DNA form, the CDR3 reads TGCGCCAGCAGCCACGACGGGTATAATGAAAAACTGTTTTTT. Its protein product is CASSHDGYNEKLFF.

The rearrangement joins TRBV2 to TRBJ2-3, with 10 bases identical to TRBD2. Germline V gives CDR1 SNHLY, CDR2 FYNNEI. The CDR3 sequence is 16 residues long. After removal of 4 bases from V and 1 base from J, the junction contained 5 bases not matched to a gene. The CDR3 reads CASSAVGTSGTDTQYF. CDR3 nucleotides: TGTGCCAGCAGTGCCGTGGGGACTAGCGGCACAGATACGCAGTATTTT.

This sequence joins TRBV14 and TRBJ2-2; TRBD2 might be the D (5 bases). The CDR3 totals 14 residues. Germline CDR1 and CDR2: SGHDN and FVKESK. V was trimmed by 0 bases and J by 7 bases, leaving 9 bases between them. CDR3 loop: CASSQDRGIGELFF. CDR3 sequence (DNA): TGTGCCAGCAGCCAAGATCGGGGTATCGGGGAGCTGTTTTTT.

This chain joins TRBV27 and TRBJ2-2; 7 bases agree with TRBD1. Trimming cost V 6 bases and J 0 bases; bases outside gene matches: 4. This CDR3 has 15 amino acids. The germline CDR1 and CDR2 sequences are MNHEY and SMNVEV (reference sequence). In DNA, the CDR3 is TGTGCCAGCAGCGGGACAGCTACGAACACCGGGGAGCTGTTTTTT. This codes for CASSGTATNTGELFF.

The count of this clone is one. CDR3 sequence: CASSVVSRTTDTQYF. In nucleotides, the CDR3 is TGTGCCAGCAGCGTAGTTTCTAGAACCACAGATACGCAGTATTTT. V gene TRBV9 combines with J gene TRBJ2-3; D is ambiguous. The CDR3 extends over 15 amino acids. V gave up 0 bases and J gave up 2 bases, with 10 bases separating them. Germline assignment: CDR1 SGDLS and CDR2 YYNGEE.

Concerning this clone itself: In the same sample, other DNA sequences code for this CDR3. The CDR3 region has the DNA TGCGCCAGCAGCCAAGGGGCTGGCTACACCTTC. It yields the protein CASSQGAGYTF. V and J are TRBV4-1 and TRBJ1-2; no firm D call. Germline V gene sequence: CDR1 MGHRA, CDR2 YSYEKL. The CDR3 totals 11 residues. Trimming stripped 1 base from V and 7 bases from J, with 4 bases between.

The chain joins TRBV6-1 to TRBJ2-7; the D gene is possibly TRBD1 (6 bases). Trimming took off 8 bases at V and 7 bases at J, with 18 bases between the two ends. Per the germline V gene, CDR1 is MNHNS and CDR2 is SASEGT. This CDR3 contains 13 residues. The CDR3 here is CASGRGYNLEQYF. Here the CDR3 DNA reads TGTGCCAGCGGCAGGGGATACAACCTGGAGCAGTACTTC.

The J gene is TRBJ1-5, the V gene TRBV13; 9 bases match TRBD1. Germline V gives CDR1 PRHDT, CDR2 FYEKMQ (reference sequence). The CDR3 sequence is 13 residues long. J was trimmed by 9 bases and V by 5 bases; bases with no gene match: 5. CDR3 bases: TGTGCCAGCAGCATGGGGACAGGGAGGCCCCAGCATTTT. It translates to CASSMGTGRPQHF. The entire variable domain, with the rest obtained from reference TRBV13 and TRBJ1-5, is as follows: AAGVIQSPRHLIKEKRETATLKCYPIPRHDTVYWYQQGPGQDPQFLISFYEKMQSDKGSIPDRFSAQQFSDYHSELNMSSLELGDSALYFCASSMGTGRPQHFGDGTRLSIL.

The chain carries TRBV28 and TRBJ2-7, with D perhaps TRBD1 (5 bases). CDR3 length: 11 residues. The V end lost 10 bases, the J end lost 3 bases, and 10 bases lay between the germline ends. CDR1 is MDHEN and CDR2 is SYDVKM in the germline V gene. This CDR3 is CATVQGYEQYF. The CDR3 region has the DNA TGTGCCACCGTTCAGGGCTACGAGCAGTACTTC.

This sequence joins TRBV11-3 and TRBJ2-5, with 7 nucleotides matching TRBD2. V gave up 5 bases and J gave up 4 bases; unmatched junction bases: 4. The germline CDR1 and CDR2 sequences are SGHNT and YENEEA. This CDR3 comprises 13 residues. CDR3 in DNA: TGTGCCAGCAGCCCGGGGGGTGGAGAGACCCAGTACTTC. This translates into CASSPGGGETQYF. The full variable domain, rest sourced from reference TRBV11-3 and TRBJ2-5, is EAGVVQSPRYKIIEKKQPVAFWCNPISGHNTLYWYLQNLGQGPELLIRYENEEAVDDSQLPKDRFSAERLKGVDSTLKIQPAELGDSAVYLCASSPGGGETQYFGPGTRLLVL.

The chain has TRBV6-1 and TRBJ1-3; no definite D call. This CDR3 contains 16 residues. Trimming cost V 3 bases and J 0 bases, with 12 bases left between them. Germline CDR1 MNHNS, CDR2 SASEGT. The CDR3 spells CASSETFPSSGNTIYF. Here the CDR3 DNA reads TGTGCCAGCAGTGAGACTTTCCCTAGCTCTGGAAACACCATATATTTT.

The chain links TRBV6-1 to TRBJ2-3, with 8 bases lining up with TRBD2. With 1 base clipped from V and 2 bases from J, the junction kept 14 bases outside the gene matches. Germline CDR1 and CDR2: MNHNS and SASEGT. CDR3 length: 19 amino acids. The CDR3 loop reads CASSEVPGGTTGVTDTQYF. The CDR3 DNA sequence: TGTGCCAGCAGTGAAGTGCCGGGGGGGACTACCGGAGTCACAGATACGCAGTATTTT.

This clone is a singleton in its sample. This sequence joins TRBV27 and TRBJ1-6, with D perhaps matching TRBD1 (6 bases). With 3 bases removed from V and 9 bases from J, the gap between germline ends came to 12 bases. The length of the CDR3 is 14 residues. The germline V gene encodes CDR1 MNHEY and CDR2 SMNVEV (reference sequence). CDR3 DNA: TGTGCCAGCAGTTTTGGGGACATCGGTTCACCCCTCCACTTT. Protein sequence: CASSFGDIGSPLHF.

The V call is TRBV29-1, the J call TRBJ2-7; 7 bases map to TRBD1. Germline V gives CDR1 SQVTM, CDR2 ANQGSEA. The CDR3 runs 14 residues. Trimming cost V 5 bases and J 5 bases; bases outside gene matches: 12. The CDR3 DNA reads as TGCAGCGTTACGACCGGACAGGCTGGAAACGAGCAGTACTTC. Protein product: CSVTTGQAGNEQYF.

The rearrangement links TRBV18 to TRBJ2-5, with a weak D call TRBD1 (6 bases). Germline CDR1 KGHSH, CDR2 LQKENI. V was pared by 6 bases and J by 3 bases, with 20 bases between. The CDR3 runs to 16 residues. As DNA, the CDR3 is TGTGCCAGCTCCCCCCGGCTCGCCAGGGGCAAAGAGACCCAGTACTTC. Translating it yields CASSPRLARGKETQYF. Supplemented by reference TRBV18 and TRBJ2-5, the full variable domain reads NAGVMQNPRHLVRRRGQEARLRCSPMKGHSHVYWYRQLPEEGLKFMVYLQKENIIDESGMPKERFSAEFPKEGPSILRIQQVVRGDSAAYFCASSPRLARGKETQYFGPGTRLLVL.

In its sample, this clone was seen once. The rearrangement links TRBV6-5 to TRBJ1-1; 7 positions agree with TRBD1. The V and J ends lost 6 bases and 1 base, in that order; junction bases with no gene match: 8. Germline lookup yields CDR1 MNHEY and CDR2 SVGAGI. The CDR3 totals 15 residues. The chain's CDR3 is CASSPLGQTNTEAFF. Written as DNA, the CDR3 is TGTGCCAGCAGCCCGCTGGGACAGACGAACACTGAAGCTTTCTTT.